A single sample is the source of the 14 T cell receptor beta chains below, sequenced in a study of blood T cell repertoires in COVID-19. The table came from immunoSEQ multiplex PCR; TCRdb's copy has only in-frame clones and leaves some out. The data show under 300,000 clones, roughly 86% seen once. Sequenced sample: peripheral blood. The source is a woman in her 30s with acute or convalescent COVID-19.

V usage is TRBV5-1 and J usage is TRBJ1-4; tentative D call: TRBD1 (5 bases). The germline V gene encodes CDR1 SGHRS and CDR2 YFSETQ. This CDR3 region has 14 residues. V lost 3 bases and J 9 bases, leaving 15 bases between the germline ends. CDR3 protein: CASSSGLMSQKLFF. As DNA, the CDR3 is TGCGCCAGCAGCTCGGGACTGATGTCGCAAAAACTGTTTTTT.

The CDR3 DNA sequence: TGTGCCAGCAGTACTCCAGCGGGATATTCGGATGAGCAGTTCTTC. Its translation: CASSTPAGYSDEQFF. V usage is TRBV6-2 or TRBV6-3 and J usage is TRBJ2-1; 7 nucleotides line up with TRBD2. This CDR3 is built from 15 residues. J gave up 8 bases and V 5 bases, and 12 bases lay outside the gene matches. CDR1 is MNHEY and CDR2 is SVGEGT in the germline V gene.

This chain uses TRBV9 with TRBJ2-3; 8 bases fit TRBD2. CDR3 length equals 15 residues. V shed 6 bases and J 0 bases; nucleotides not matched to a gene: 6. Germline CDR1 and CDR2: SGDLS and YYNGEE. CDR3 nucleotides: TGTGCCAGCAACGGGGGGGCGCGGAGCACAGATACGCAGTATTTT. This gives the protein CASNGGARSTDTQYF.

In the case of this clone: The junction departs from germline at one end; a sequencing error may be responsible. The same CDR3 arises from other DNA sequences in this sample as well. The V gene is TRBV7-2, the J gene TRBJ2-1; D uncertain. The CDR3 runs to 13 residues. Germline-derived CDR1 and CDR2 are SGHTA and FQGNSA. Here the CDR3 reads CASRRSEYNEQFF. The CDR3 DNA reads TGTGCCAGCAGACGGAGCGAGTACAATGAGCAATTCTTC.

This chain links TRBV7-2 with TRBJ1-4; TRBD1 aligns across 7 bases. Germline V lookup: CDR1 SGHTA, CDR2 FQGNSA. This CDR3 has 14 amino acids. V lost 4 bases and J lost 3; bases outside the gene matches: 2. CDR3 residues: CASSSTGSNEKLFF. As DNA, the CDR3 is TGTGCCAGCAGCTCGACAGGGTCTAATGAAAAACTGTTTTTT.

As for this clone: An end of the junction differs from the germline gene, which may be a read error. V is TRBV7-2 and J is TRBJ2-1; 10 nucleotides align to TRBD2. This CDR3 comprises 14 residues. Germline CDR1 SGHTA, CDR2 FQGNSA. The DNA for the CDR3 is TGTGCCAGCAGCAAGGGACTAGCGTACAGTGAGCAGTTCTTC. Its translation: CASSKGLAYSEQFF.

The rearrangement links TRBV29-1 to TRBJ1-3; D gene unclear. Trimming stripped 4 bases from V and 1 base from J, with 5 bases between. The CDR3 length is 12 residues. Germline assignment: CDR1 SQVTM and CDR2 ANQGSEA. The CDR3 here is CSVAPSGNTIYF. The CDR3 DNA is TGCAGCGTTGCTCCTTCTGGAAACACCATATATTTT.

Only one count was recorded for this clone. V is TRBV2 and J is TRBJ2-1, with 8 bases matching TRBD1. Germline CDR1 reads SNHLY; CDR2 reads FYNNEI. Trimming at V came to 9 bases and at J to 6 bases, leaving 22 bases not matched to a gene. CDR3 length equals 18 residues. The CDR3 is CARTDPPRRGQGLNEQFF. The CDR3 DNA is TGTGCCAGGACAGACCCACCCCGAAGAGGACAGGGTCTCAATGAGCAGTTCTTC.

The CDR3 sequence: CASSLAGRRTGELFF. CDR3 sequence (DNA): TGCGCCAGCAGCTTGGCCGGTAGGCGGACCGGGGAGCTGTTTTTT. The rearrangement joins TRBV5-1 to TRBJ2-2; no clear D gene. Trimming removed 0 bases at V and 5 bases at J, with 11 bases between. The CDR3 spans 15 residues. The germline V gene encodes CDR1 SGHRS and CDR2 YFSETQ. Full variable domain (outside the CDR3, taken from reference TRBV5-1 and TRBJ2-2): KAGVTQTPRYLIKTRGQQVTLSCSPISGHRSVSWYQQTPGQGLQFLFEYFSETQRNKGNFPGRFSGRQFSNSRSEMNVSTLELGDSALYLCASSLAGRRTGELFFGEGSRLTVL.

This chain joins TRBV20-1 and TRBJ2-3, with D perhaps TRBD1 (6 bases). Trimming removed 3 bases from V and 4 bases from J, with 17 bases in between. Germline-derived CDR1 and CDR2 are DFQATT and SNEGSKA (reference sequence). The CDR3 runs 15 residues. The chain's CDR3 is CSASASGQWADTQYF. The DNA for the CDR3 is TGCAGTGCTAGTGCGTCCGGACAGTGGGCAGATACGCAGTATTTT.

The V call is TRBV5-4, the J call TRBJ1-2; 9 bases align to TRBD1. Germline V gene lookup returns CDR1 SGHNT and CDR2 YYREEE (reference sequence). V lost 5 bases to trimming and J lost 0 bases; unmatched junction nucleotides: 5. CDR3 length: 15 amino acids. The CDR3 DNA sequence: TGTGCCAGCAGGACCCGGGACAGGGCTAACTATGGCTACACCTTC. Translation gives CASRTRDRANYGYTF.

The chain couples TRBV5-4 to TRBJ2-5, with 7 bases matching TRBD1. Per the germline V gene, CDR1 is SGHNT and CDR2 is YYREEE (reference sequence). V dropped 5 bases and J dropped 5; count of bases not matched to a gene: 18. The CDR3 spans 17 residues. The CDR3 sequence is CASRANPTGSRWETQYF. CDR3 DNA: TGTGCCAGCAGAGCCAATCCGACAGGGTCTAGGTGGGAGACCCAGTACTTC.

This clone was counted a few times. The chain carries TRBV15 and TRBJ2-5; D may be TRBD2 (6 bases). The ends were cut back, 0 bases at V and 5 bases at J, with 16 bases in the middle. Germline V CDR1 and CDR2: LNHNV, YYDKDF (reference sequence). This CDR3 is built from 16 residues. The CDR3 nucleotides are TGTGCCACCAGCAGAGATGGGGGAGTTGGGAGGGAGACCCAGTACTTC. It is translated as CATSRDGGVGRETQYF.

V gene TRBV3-1 (or the pseudogene TRBV3-2) combines with J gene TRBJ2-5; 14 bases fit TRBD2. Germline V gene lookup returns CDR1 LGHDT and CDR2 YNNKEL (reference sequence). V dropped 2 bases and J dropped 4; count of bases not matched to a gene: 9. There are 18 residues in the CDR3. Written as DNA, the CDR3 is TGTGCCAGCAGCCAAAAGGGACTAGCGGGAGAGGTTTCAGAGACCCAGTACTTC. The encoded protein is CASSQKGLAGEVSETQYF.